What follows is one T cell receptor (beta chain) and its context. Its antigen is not known. Sequencing was performed with immunoSEQ multiplex PCR; in TCRdb, only in-frame clones are kept and a portion is missing. This sample carries approximately 200,000 clones, roughly 88% of them seen once, and the ten largest clones take roughly 3%. Looked up from germline, CDR1 is MNHEY and CDR2 is SMNVEV (reference sequence). This CDR3 is 18 amino acids long. V trimming: 8 bases; J trimming: 1 base; junction bases outside the gene matches: 13. The data originate from a study of cytomegalovirus exposure and HLA in healthy donors. The study's findings and limits: Some public TCRs appeared in many individuals, while most sequences were rare. First-cohort TCR clusters were later found to tend to co-occur in the approximately 120 validation repertoires.

Sequencing input: PBMCs. This receptor was identified in a woman aged 18-35 years in good health and CMV-seronegative. V and J are TRBV27 and TRBJ2-7, with 14 bases fitting TRBD2. The DNA for the CDR3 is TGTGCCAGCGGCCCGGGACTAGCGGGAGTGGGACCTTCCTACGAGCAGTACTTC. Its translation is CASGPGLAGVGPSYEQYF.